This is a list of T cell receptor beta chains from one sample in a study of cytomegalovirus exposure and HLA in healthy donors. TCRdb's copy holds only in-frame clones and misses some; the assay was immunoSEQ multiplex PCR. The data contain under 200,000 clones, 71% of them singletons. Sequences were obtained from PBMCs. These receptors all come from a girl between 10 and 17 years old in good health and CMV-seronegative. Both conserved end residues are part of each CDR3. The order of the fields is D gene, clone size, J gene, V gene, CDR3 protein. A D gene is named only where the DNA matches it firmly. Not every row has a clone size; where given, it reads once, few, many or a size class.

>TRBD1|few|TRBJ1-1|TRBV6-1
CASRARTGQNTEAFF
>TRBD2|.|TRBJ2-7|TRBV29-1
CSVGTRLGYEQYF
>.|once|TRBJ1-1|TRBV7-3
CASSFGLTEAFF
>.|.|TRBJ2-3|TRBV18
CASSPPSGDTQYF
>TRBD2|.|TRBJ2-6|TRBV12-5
CASGLVSGALTF
>.|.|TRBJ1-2|TRBV6-5
CATYSTVNYGYTF
>.|.|TRBJ2-3|TRBV6-1
CASSESRDTQYF
>TRBD1|.|TRBJ2-6|TRBV9
CASSVEGTGGYSGANVLTF
>.|.|TRBJ1-6|TRBV6-5
CASSYSQGLSSSPLHF
>.|.|TRBJ1-4|TRBV7-8
CASSSRGGEKLFF
>.|.|TRBJ2-7|TRBV11-2
CASSLGGSYEQYF
>TRBD1|once|TRBJ1-1|TRBV7-3
CASSFGQGNTEAFF
>TRBD1|.|TRBJ2-7|TRBV5-1
CASSLGTGEEQYF
>.|.|TRBJ2-7|TRBV19
CASRLRGENYEQYF
>TRBD1|once|TRBJ1-1|TRBV10-1
CASSGIQGVGEAFF
>.|.|TRBJ1-1|TRBV5-1
CASSDTGTLNTEAFF
>.|.|TRBJ1-5|TRBV6-5
CASSYGGNNQPQHF
>.|once|TRBJ1-5|TRBV6-6
CASTTRGVAGQPQHF
>.|.|TRBJ1-1|TRBV5-1
CASSLEGSYTEAFF
>TRBD1|few|TRBJ1-6|TRBV10-3
CAISRTGPSSYNSPLHF
>.|.|TRBJ2-2|TRBV10-1
CASSDRLTGELFF
>.|few|TRBJ1-1|TRBV9
CASSPPAARAEAFF
>TRBD1|.|TRBJ1-1|TRBV6-5
CASSWTGTEAFF
>.|.|TRBJ2-5|TRBV29-1
CSVTGVEPETQYF
>.|.|TRBJ2-1|TRBV6-1
CASREYLSAAGEQFF
>TRBD1|few|TRBJ1-5|TRBV7-2
CASSLRQGGVQPQHF
>TRBD1|few|TRBJ2-7|TRBV30
CAWAVGQGVVHGYEQYF
>TRBD2|.|TRBJ2-3|TRBV5-1
CASSLASGGVDTQYF
>.|.|TRBJ1-6|TRBV9
CASSPQVDGNSPLHF
>.|.|TRBJ1-2|TRBV10-3
CAISEFDYGYTF
>.|few|TRBJ1-4|TRBV2
CASRRGGTNEKLFF
>TRBD2|.|TRBJ2-1|TRBV5-1
CASSWTSGGTGLLSYNEQFF
>TRBD1|.|TRBJ1-1|TRBV6-5
CASRRPDRGWTEAFF
>TRBD2|few|TRBJ2-7|TRBV5-1
CASSPSGLAGNEQYF
>.|.|TRBJ1-2|TRBV6-1
CASRGLPGLDGYTF
>TRBD1|.|TRBJ1-6|TRBV10-2
CASSGYRGTSPLHF
>TRBD1|.|TRBJ1-2|TRBV4-1
CASRLTGHPENYGYTF
>TRBD1|few|TRBJ2-7|TRBV5-6
CASSRGQGLSYEQYF
>.|.|TRBJ1-1|TRBV10-1
CASSESARGGGDTEAFF
>.|.|TRBJ2-5|TRBV5-6
CASSLGGGNFKETQYF
>.|once|TRBJ1-5|TRBV5-4
CASSFGGMHNQPQHF
>TRBD2|.|TRBJ2-3|TRBV7-3
CASSLTGSGGHLSTDTQYF
>TRBD2|.|TRBJ2-7|TRBV6-4
CASSVGTGGSYEQYF
>TRBD2|.|TRBJ2-5|TRBV6-5
CASRVAGGIQETQYF
>TRBD1|.|TRBJ1-2|TRBV5-4
CASSLEQGAAGGYTF
>TRBD1|.|TRBJ1-2|TRBV30
CAWSPRGRRGGYTF
>.|few|TRBJ1-1|TRBV19
CASSSPGRRTEAFF
>TRBD2|once|TRBJ2-7|TRBV27
CASTPLSGANYEQYF
>TRBD1|.|TRBJ2-3|TRBV9
CASSIQGVDTHYF
>.|.|TRBJ1-1|TRBV6-5
CASIRPGGQNTEAFF